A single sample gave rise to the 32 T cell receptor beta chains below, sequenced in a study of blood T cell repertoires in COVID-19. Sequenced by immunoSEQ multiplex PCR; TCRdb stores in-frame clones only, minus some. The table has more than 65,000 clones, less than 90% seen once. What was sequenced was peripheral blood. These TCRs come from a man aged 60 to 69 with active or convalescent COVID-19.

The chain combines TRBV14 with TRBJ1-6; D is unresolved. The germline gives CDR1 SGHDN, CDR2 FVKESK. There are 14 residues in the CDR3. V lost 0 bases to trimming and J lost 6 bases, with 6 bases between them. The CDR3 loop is CASSQEVSNSPLHF. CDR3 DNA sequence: TGTGCCAGCAGCCAAGAAGTCAGTAATTCACCCCTCCACTTT.

The CDR3 nucleotides read TGTGCCAGCAGCTCTACCCGGGGGGGAGGCACAGATACGCAGTATTTT. It encodes CASSSTRGGGTDTQYF. The chain couples TRBV3-1 (or the pseudogene TRBV3-2) to TRBJ2-3, with 8 bases aligning to TRBD2. Losses at the gene ends were 5 bases for V and 1 base for J; bases not matched to a gene: 8. The CDR3 consists of 16 residues. Looked up from germline, CDR1 is LGHDT and CDR2 is YNNKEL (reference sequence).

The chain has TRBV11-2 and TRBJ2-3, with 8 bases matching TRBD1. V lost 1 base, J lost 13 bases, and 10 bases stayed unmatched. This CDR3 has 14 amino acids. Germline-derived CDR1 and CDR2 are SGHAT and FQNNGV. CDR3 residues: CASSLARGRGSKYF. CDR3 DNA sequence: TGTGCCAGCAGCTTAGCCAGGGGGCGAGGTTCAAAGTATTTT.

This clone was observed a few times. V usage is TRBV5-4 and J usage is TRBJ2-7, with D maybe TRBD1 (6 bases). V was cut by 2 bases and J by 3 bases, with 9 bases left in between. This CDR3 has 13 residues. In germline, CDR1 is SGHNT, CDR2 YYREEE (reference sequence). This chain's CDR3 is CASSFPGDYEQYF. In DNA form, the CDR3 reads TGTGCCAGCAGCTTCCCAGGGGACTACGAGCAGTACTTC.

This chain's CDR3 is CASSLGLAGTYEQYF. For the CDR3, the DNA is TGCGCCAGCAGCCTGGGACTAGCGGGGACCTACGAGCAGTACTTC. The chain has TRBV5-1 and TRBJ2-7; 13 positions agree with TRBD2. This CDR3 comprises 15 residues. The trim removed 4 bases at V and 2 bases at J, leaving 3 bases unmatched. Per the germline V gene, CDR1 is SGHRS and CDR2 is YFSETQ. The variable domain in full, with the rest retrieved from reference TRBV5-1 and TRBJ2-7, is KAGVTQTPRYLIKTRGQQVTLSCSPISGHRSVSWYQQTPGQGLQFLFEYFSETQRNKGNFPGRFSGRQFSNSRSEMNVSTLELGDSALYLCASSLGLAGTYEQYFGPGTRLTVT.

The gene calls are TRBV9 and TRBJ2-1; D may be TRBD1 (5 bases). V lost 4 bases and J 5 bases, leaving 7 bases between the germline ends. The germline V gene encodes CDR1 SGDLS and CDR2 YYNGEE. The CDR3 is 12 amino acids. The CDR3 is CASSRTNNEQFF. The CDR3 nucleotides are TGTGCCAGCAGCCGGACAAACAATGAGCAGTTCTTC. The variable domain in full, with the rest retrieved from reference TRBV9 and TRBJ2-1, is DSGVTQTPKHLITATGQRVTLRCSPRSGDLSVYWYQQSLDQGLQFLIQYYNGEERAKGNILERFSAQQFPDLHSELNLSSLELGDSALYFCASSRTNNEQFFGPGTRLTVL.

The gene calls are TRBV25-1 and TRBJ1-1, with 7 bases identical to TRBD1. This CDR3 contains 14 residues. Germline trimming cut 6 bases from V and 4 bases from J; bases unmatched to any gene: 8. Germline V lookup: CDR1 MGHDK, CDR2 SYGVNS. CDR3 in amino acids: CASRGGPVSTEAFF. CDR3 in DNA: TGTGCCAGCAGAGGGGGCCCGGTGAGCACTGAAGCTTTCTTT.

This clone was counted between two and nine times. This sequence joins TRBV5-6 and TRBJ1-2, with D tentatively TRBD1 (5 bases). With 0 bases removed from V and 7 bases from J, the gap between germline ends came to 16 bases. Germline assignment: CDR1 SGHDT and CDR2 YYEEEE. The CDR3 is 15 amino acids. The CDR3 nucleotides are TGTGCCAGCAGCTTGGATCCAGGGATGGTCGGTGGCTACACCTTC. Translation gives CASSLDPGMVGGYTF.

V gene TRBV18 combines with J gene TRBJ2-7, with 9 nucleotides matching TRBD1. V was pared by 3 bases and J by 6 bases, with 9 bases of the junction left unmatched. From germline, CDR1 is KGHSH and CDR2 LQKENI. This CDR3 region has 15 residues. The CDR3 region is CASSPPTGGKGEQYF. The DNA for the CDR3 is TGTGCCAGCTCACCCCCAACAGGGGGCAAGGGCGAGCAGTACTTC. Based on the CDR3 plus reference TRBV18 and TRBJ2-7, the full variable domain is NAGVMQNPRHLVRRRGQEARLRCSPMKGHSHVYWYRQLPEEGLKFMVYLQKENIIDESGMPKERFSAEFPKEGPSILRIQQVVRGDSAAYFCASSPPTGGKGEQYFGPGTRLTVT.

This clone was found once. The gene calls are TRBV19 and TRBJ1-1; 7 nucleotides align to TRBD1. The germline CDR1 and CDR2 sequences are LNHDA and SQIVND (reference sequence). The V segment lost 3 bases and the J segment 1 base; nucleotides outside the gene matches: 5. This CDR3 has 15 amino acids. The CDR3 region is CASSIPGQSNTEAFF. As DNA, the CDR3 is TGTGCCAGTAGTATTCCGGGACAGTCGAACACTGAAGCTTTCTTT.

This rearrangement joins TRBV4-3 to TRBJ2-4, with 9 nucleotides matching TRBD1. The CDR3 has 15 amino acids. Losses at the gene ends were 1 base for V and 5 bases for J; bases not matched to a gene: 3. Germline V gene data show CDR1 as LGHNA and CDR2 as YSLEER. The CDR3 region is CASSQGQGVENIQYF. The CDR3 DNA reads TGCGCCAGCAGCCAAGGACAGGGGGTAGAAAACATTCAGTACTTC.

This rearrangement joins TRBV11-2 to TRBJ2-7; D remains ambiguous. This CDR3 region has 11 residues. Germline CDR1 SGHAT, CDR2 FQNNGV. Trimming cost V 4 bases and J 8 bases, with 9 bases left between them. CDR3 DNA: TGTGCCAGCAGCTCCCGGGTTAAGCAGTACTTC. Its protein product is CASSSRVKQYF.

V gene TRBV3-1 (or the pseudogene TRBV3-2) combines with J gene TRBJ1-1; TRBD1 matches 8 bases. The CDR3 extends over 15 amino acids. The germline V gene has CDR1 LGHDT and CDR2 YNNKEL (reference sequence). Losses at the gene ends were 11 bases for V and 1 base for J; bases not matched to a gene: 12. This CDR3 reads CACRTGSAGNTEAFF. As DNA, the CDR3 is TGTGCCTGCCGGACAGGGTCGGCTGGGAACACTGAAGCTTTCTTT.

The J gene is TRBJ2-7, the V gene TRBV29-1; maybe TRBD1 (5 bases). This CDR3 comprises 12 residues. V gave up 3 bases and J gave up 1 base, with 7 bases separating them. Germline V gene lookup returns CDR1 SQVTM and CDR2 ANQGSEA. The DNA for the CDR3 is TGCAGCGTTGAGGGGCAGTCCTACGAGCAGTACTTC. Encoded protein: CSVEGQSYEQYF.

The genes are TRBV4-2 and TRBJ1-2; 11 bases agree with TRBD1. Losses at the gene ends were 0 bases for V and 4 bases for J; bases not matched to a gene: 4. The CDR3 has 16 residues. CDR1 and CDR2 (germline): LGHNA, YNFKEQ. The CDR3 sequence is CASSQEGQGAPYGYTF. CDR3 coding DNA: TGTGCCAGCAGCCAAGAAGGACAGGGGGCTCCCTATGGCTACACCTTC.

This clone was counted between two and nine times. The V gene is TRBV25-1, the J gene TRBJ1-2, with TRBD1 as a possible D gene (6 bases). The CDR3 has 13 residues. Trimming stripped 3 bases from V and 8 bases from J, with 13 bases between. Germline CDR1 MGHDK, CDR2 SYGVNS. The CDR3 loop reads CASSEVSGGGYTF. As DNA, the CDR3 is TGTGCCAGCAGTGAGGTTTCGGGGGGCGGCTACACCTTC.

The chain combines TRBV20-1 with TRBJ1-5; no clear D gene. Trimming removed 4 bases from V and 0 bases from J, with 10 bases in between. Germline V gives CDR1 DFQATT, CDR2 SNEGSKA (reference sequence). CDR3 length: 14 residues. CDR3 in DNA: TGCAGTGCTATTGATCTCTATAGCAATCAGCCCCAGCATTTT. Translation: CSAIDLYSNQPQHF.

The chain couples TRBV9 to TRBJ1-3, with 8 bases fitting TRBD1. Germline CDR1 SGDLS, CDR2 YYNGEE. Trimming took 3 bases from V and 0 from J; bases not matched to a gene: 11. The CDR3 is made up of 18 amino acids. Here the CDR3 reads CASSAANRGGGSGNTIYF. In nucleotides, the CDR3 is TGTGCCAGCAGCGCCGCCAACAGGGGGGGAGGCTCTGGAAACACCATATATTTT.

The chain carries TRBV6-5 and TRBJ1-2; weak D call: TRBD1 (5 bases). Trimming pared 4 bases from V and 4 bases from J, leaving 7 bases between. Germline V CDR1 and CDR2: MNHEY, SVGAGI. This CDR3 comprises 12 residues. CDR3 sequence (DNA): TGTGCCAGCAGTTTCGACAGCTATGGCTACACCTTC. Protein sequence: CASSFDSYGYTF.

The CDR3 reads CASSYAEPNTEAFF. For the CDR3, the DNA is TGTGCCAGCAGTTACGCCGAGCCGAACACTGAAGCTTTCTTT. The J gene is TRBJ1-1, the V gene TRBV6-5; D is unclear. Trimming removed 2 bases at V and 1 base at J, with 8 bases between. The germline CDR1 and CDR2 sequences are MNHEY and SVGAGI. CDR3 length: 14 amino acids.

CDR3 in DNA: TGTGCCAGCAGCTTGTTTAGGAACCGGTGGCAGGGCAAGGATTCACCCCTCCACTTT. Residues: CASSLFRNRWQGKDSPLHF. The chain joins TRBV5-4 to TRBJ1-6; D possibly corresponds to TRBD1 (5 bases). The CDR3 contains 19 residues. Trimming cost V 1 base and J 8 bases, with 25 bases left between them. Germline-derived CDR1 and CDR2 are SGHNT and YYREEE (reference sequence).

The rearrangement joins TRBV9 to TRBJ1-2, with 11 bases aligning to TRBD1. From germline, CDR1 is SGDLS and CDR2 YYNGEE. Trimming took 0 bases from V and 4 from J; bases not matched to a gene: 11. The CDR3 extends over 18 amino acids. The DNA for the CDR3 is TGTGCCAGCAGCGTAGGGTTAGATCCGGGACAGGGGGGCTATGGCTACACCTTC. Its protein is CASSVGLDPGQGGYGYTF.

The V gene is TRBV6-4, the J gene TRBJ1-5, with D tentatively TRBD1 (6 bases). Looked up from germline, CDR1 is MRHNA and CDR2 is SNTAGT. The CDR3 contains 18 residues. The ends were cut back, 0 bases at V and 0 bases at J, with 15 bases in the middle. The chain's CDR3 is CASSDSFQGKYSNQPQHF. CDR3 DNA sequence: TGTGCCAGCAGTGACTCATTTCAGGGGAAATATAGCAATCAGCCCCAGCATTTT.

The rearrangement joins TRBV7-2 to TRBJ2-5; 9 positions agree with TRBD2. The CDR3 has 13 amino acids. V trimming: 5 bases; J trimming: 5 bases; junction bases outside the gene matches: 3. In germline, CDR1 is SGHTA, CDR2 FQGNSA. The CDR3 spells CASSRGRDETQYF. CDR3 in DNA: TGTGCCAGCAGCCGCGGGAGGGATGAGACCCAGTACTTC.

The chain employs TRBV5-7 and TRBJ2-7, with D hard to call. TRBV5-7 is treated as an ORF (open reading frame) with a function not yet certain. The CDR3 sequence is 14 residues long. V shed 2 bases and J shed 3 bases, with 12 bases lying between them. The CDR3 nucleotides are TGTGCCAGCAGCTTACCCGGATGCGGCTACGAGCAGTACTTC. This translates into CASSLPGCGYEQYF.

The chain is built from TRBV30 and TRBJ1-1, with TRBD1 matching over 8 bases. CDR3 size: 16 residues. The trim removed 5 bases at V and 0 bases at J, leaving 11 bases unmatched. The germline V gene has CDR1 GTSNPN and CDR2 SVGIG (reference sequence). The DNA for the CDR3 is TGTGCCTGGTCCTCAACAGGGGGAGTGATGAACACTGAAGCTTTCTTT. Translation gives CAWSSTGGVMNTEAFF.

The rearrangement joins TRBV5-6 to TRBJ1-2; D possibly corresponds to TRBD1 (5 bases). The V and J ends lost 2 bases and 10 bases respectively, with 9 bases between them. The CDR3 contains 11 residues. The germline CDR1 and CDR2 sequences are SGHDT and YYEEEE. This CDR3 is CASSLPGSYTF. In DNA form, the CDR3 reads TGTGCCAGCAGCTTACCAGGGTCCTACACCTTC.

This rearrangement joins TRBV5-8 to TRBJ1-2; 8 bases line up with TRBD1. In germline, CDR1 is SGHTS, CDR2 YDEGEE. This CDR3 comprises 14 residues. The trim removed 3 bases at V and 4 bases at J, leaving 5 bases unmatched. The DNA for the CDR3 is TGTGCCAGCAGCTCCGGACAGGGCGTCTATGGCTACACCTTC. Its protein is CASSSGQGVYGYTF.

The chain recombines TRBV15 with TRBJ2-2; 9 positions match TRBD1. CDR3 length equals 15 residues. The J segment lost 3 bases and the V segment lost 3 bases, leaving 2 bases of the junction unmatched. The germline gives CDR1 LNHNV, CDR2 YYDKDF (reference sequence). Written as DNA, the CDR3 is TGTGCCACCAGCAGGCGGACAGGGGACACCGGGGAGCTGTTTTTT. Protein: CATSRRTGDTGELFF.

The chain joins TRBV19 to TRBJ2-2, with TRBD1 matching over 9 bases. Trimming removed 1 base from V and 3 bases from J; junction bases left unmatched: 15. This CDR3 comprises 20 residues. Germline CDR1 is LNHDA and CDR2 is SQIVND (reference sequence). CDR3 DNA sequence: TGTGCCAGTAGTATAGTGCCACGGGGGAAGGGACAGGGTGACACCGGGGAGCTGTTTTTT. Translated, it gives CASSIVPRGKGQGDTGELFF.

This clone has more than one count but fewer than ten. In DNA, the CDR3 is TGTGCCAGCAGCCAGCGGGACTTTTTCTTGTCCAACTATGGCTACACCTTC. This encodes CASSQRDFFLSNYGYTF. This sequence joins TRBV3-1 (or the pseudogene TRBV3-2) and TRBJ1-2; weak D call: TRBD1 (5 bases). CDR1 and CDR2 (germline): LGHDT, YNNKEL (reference sequence). This CDR3 is built from 17 residues. V lost 3 bases and J lost 2, with 19 bases in between.

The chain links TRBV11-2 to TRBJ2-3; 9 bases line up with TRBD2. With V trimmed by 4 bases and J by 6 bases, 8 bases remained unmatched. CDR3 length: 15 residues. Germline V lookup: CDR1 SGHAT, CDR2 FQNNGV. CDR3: CASSSRLAAYDTQYF. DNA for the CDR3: TGTGCCAGCAGCTCGAGACTAGCGGCCTACGATACGCAGTATTTT. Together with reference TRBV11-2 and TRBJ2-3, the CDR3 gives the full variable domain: EAGVAQSPRYKIIEKRQSVAFWCNPISGHATLYWYQQILGQGPKLLIQFQNNGVVDDSQLPKDRFSAERLKGVDSTLKIQPAKLEDSAVYLCASSSRLAAYDTQYFGPGTRLTVL.